This is a list of T cell receptor beta chains from one sample in a study of CD8 T cells in ankylosing spondylitis. TCRdb reprocessed the 5' RACE reads via MiXCR and lists one record per CDR3 protein. The table shows about 500,000 distinct CDR3 sequences, with approximately 5% occurring only once. The sequenced sample was blood, either unsorted or a sorted T cell fraction (not recorded which). These receptors were collected from a male donor with ankylosing spondylitis. Each CDR3 is given with its conserved first and last residue. A D gene is named only where the DNA matches it firmly. Where a row states a size, it is once, few, many or the class of an expanded clone; other rows omit it.

TRBV20-1	14	many	.	TRBJ1-1	TGCAGTGCTTTACCTGGACACTCGAACACTGAAGCTTTCTTT	CSALPGHSNTEAFF
TRBV20-1	15	many	TRBD2	TRBJ2-3	TGCAGTGCTACATTAGCGGGAGAAGCTACAGATACGCAGTATTTT	CSATLAGEATDTQYF
TRBV28	15	many	.	TRBJ2-3	TGTGCCAGCAGTTTATCTGTGGGAAGCACAGATACGCAGTATTTT	CASSLSVGSTDTQYF
TRBV20-1	15	many	TRBD1	TRBJ1-4	TGCAGTGCTAGAGAAACGACAGGGGTGCGAGAAAAACTGTTTTTT	CSARETTGVREKLFF
TRBV15	14	many	.	TRBJ1-2	TGTGCCACCAGCAGAGTCTACGGGGGGCATGGCTACACCTTC	CATSRVYGGHGYTF
TRBV18	16	many	.	TRBJ2-6	TGTGCCAGCTCACCAACAGGGTTCGTTGGGGCCAACGTCCTGACTTTC	CASSPTGFVGANVLTF
TRBV5-1	13	few	TRBD1	TRBJ2-7	TGCGCCAGCAGCTTCGACAGGGACTACGAGCAGTACTTC	CASSFDRDYEQYF
TRBV18	13	many	.	TRBJ1-5	TGTGCCAGCTCACCACAACAGGATCAGCCCCAGCATTTT	CASSPQQDQPQHF
TRBV7-3	16	many	TRBD2	TRBJ2-5	TGTGCCAGCAGCTTAATGGCTAGCGGGTTCCAAGAGACCCAGTACTTC	CASSLMASGFQETQYF
TRBV7-2	15	many	.	TRBJ2-7	TGTGCCAGCAGCTCACACCCAGGGAGCTCCTACGAGCAGTACTTC	CASSSHPGSSYEQYF
TRBV27	18	.	.	TRBJ2-2	TGTGCCAGCAGTTACGGGCTTCCCGGCAAATGGGCCACCGGGGAGCTGTTTTTT	CASSYGLPGKWATGELFF
TRBV5-1	15	.	.	TRBJ2-7	TGCGCCAGCAGCAAACCCACAGGGTGGGCCTCCGAGCAGTACTTC	CASSKPTGWASEQYF
TRBV6-5	12	.	.	TRBJ2-2	TGTGCCGCTGGCGGGGACACCGGGGAGCTGTTTTTT	CAAGGDTGELFF
TRBV6-1	13	many	.	TRBJ1-2	TGTGCCAGCGTATATGGACAGTTCTATGGCTACACCTTC	CASVYGQFYGYTF
TRBV18	17	many	TRBD1	TRBJ2-7	TGTGCCAGCTCACTTACCTGGACAGGGGGCACCCCCTACGAGCAGTACTTC	CASSLTWTGGTPYEQYF
TRBV20-1	16	many	.	TRBJ1-4	TGCAGTGCTAGAGGTCTCCGTTCAGCAACTAATGAAAAACTGTTTTTT	CSARGLRSATNEKLFF